This T cell receptor (beta chain) originates from a study of graft-versus-host responses after intestinal transplantation. Study summary: Tacrolimus plus steroids were given to all recipients for 2 to 4 years, preceded by anti-thymocyte globulin induction.

This clone is a singleton in its sample. Antigen unknown. Germline assignment: CDR1 SNHLY and CDR2 FYNNEI. V was cut by 10 bases and J by 2 bases, with 10 bases left in between. CDR3 length equals 12 residues. The table came from immunoSEQ multiplex PCR; TCRdb's copy has only in-frame clones and leaves some out. Here the sample spans around 100,000 clones, approximately 93% being singletons. V and J are TRBV2 and TRBJ2-3; D is ambiguous. The starting material was unstimulated CD8+ T cells sorted from spleen or lymph node cells, obtained before transplant. The origin of this receptor is a human donor who was the organ donor for an intestinal transplant. The CDR3 loop is CATALTTDTQYF. The CDR3 bases are TGTGCCACCGCACTCACCACAGATACGCAGTATTTT.